The 19 T cell receptor beta chains below all came from one sample that was sequenced in a study of CD8 T cells in Susac syndrome. A quantity of roughly 0.5 to 1 ug RNA underwent reverse transcription using random hexamers. In TCRdb, the immunoSEQ multiplex PCR reads were re-called with MiXCR into one record per CDR3 protein. The sample has about 300,000 distinct CDR3 sequences, roughly 94% seen once. Sequenced input: CD4+ T cells from PBMCs. The origin of the receptors is a human donor with multiple sclerosis.

This chain uses TRBV27 with TRBJ2-1; 11 nucleotides align to TRBD2. The CDR3 covers 15 residues. From germline, CDR1 is MNHEY and CDR2 SMNVEV (reference sequence). With V trimmed by 6 bases and J by 10 bases, 11 bases remained unmatched. The CDR3 DNA sequence: TGTGCCAGCAGGAACTTAGCGGGAGGGGTTGGGGAGCAGTTCTTC. Its translation is CASRNLAGGVGEQFF.

This chain connects TRBV20-1 to TRBJ1-3, with D unclear. Germline V gives CDR1 DFQATT, CDR2 SNEGSKA (reference sequence). The CDR3 totals 15 residues. V was shortened by 2 bases and J by 0 bases, with 11 bases between the two germline ends. CDR3 in DNA: TGCAGTGCTAGAAATTCGGCGGTCTCTGGAAACACCATATATTTT. It codes for CSARNSAVSGNTIYF.

The rearrangement uses TRBV18 and TRBJ1-5, with D possibly TRBD1 on 6 matching bases. Deletions cut 2 bases from V and 0 bases from J, with 8 bases between. CDR3 length equals 15 residues. Germline assignment: CDR1 KGHSH and CDR2 LQKENI. The CDR3 nucleotides are TGTGCCAGCTCACCAAAAGGGGGTAGCAATCAGCCCCAGCATTTT. Its translation: CASSPKGGSNQPQHF.

This clonotype was detected once. The J gene is TRBJ2-1, the V gene TRBV6-1; TRBD2 aligns across 16 bases. Per germline, CDR1 MNHNS and CDR2 SASEGT. This CDR3 has 16 residues. Trimming cost V 11 bases and J 5 bases; bases outside gene matches: 9. CDR3 amino acids: CAGGLAGGILDNEQFF. The CDR3 DNA follows: TGTGCCGGGGGACTAGCGGGAGGGATCCTCGACAATGAGCAGTTCTTC.

The chain's CDR3 is CASSPQGSTNEKLFF. Here the CDR3 DNA reads TGTGCCAGCTCACCGCAGGGGTCAACTAATGAAAAACTGTTTTTT. This chain connects TRBV18 to TRBJ1-4; a possible D gene is TRBD1 (6 bases). The CDR3 spans 15 residues. V shed 3 bases and J shed 0 bases, with 8 bases lying between them. The V gene's germline CDR1 is KGHSH and CDR2 LQKENI.

This clonotype was seen a single time. V and J are TRBV20-1 and TRBJ2-1; 8 nucleotides line up with TRBD2. The germline V gene has CDR1 DFQATT and CDR2 SNEGSKA (reference sequence). The CDR3 covers 15 residues. Trimming at V came to 1 base and at J to 7 bases, leaving 9 bases not matched to a gene. CDR3 bases: TGCAGTGCTAGAGCGGGAGGGCCTCGTCCGAATGAGCAGTTCTTC. Encoded protein: CSARAGGPRPNEQFF.

Only one count was recorded for this clonotype. The gene calls are TRBV20-1 and TRBJ1-4; possibly TRBD1 for D (5 bases). The CDR3 has 13 residues. V lost 3 bases and J 2 bases, leaving 7 bases between the germline ends. Per germline, CDR1 DFQATT and CDR2 SNEGSKA (reference sequence). As DNA, the CDR3 is TGCAGTGCTAGGGGGCCGACTAATGAAAAACTGTTTTTT. Translated, it gives CSARGPTNEKLFF.

Worth noting for this clonotype: This is likely a read error, given that the CDR3 carries no conserved phenylalanine or tryptophan at its end. This rearrangement joins TRBV27 to TRBJ2-7; D remains ambiguous. From germline, CDR1 is MNHEY and CDR2 SMNVEV (reference sequence). Trimming left V 5 bases short and J 1 base short, with 9 bases between. The CDR3 has 13 residues. CDR3 sequence: CASSLSVSYEQYL. The CDR3 DNA reads as TGTGCCAGCAGTCTCTCAGTATCCTACGAGCAGTACCTC.

The gene calls are TRBV9 and TRBJ2-3; 10 nucleotides line up with TRBD2. This CDR3 has 16 residues. J gave up 6 bases and V 2 bases, and 9 bases lay outside the gene matches. Germline values: CDR1 SGDLS, CDR2 YYNGEE. CDR3: CASSVGASGSSDTQYF. The DNA for the CDR3 is TGTGCCAGCAGCGTGGGGGCTAGCGGGAGCTCGGATACGCAGTATTTT.

The V and J genes are TRBV7-9 and TRBJ1-2; TRBD1 matches 7 bases. This CDR3 is built from 13 residues. Unmatched junction bases numbered 8, after V lost 5 bases and J lost 8 bases. Germline V lookup: CDR1 SEHNR, CDR2 FQNEAQ (reference sequence). The CDR3 reads CASSLDRAEGYTF. The CDR3 bases are TGTGCCAGCAGCCTCGACAGGGCGGAAGGCTACACCTTC.

Of note for this clonotype: At one end, the junction sequence differs from germline, possibly due to a read error. The chain couples TRBV7-7 to TRBJ2-5; D is possibly TRBD1 or TRBD2 (5 bases each). The CDR3 spans 15 residues. Germline assignment: CDR1 SSHAT and CDR2 FNYEAQ (reference sequence). In DNA form, the CDR3 reads TGTGCTAGCAGCTTAGAACTCAGGGTAGGAGGCGCCCAGTACTTC. It translates to CASSLELRVGGAQYF.

The V gene is TRBV12-3 or TRBV12-4, the J gene TRBJ2-7; 10 bases map to TRBD2. V lost 7 bases and J lost 2; bases outside the gene matches: 11. This CDR3 region has 16 residues. The CDR3 DNA reads as TGTGCCAGCATGGTTGGGTCTAGCGGGGGCACCTACGAGCAGTACTTC. This encodes CASMVGSSGGTYEQYF.

In DNA form, the CDR3 reads TGTGCCAGCAGCGCCAACCCCGGCGGGGAGCTGTTTTTT. Its protein is CASSANPGGELFF. V gene TRBV7-9 combines with J gene TRBJ2-2; the D is unclear. V lost 5 bases to trimming and J lost 7 bases, with 11 bases between them. Germline V gene sequence: CDR1 SEHNR, CDR2 FQNEAQ (reference sequence). The CDR3 contains 13 residues. The full variable domain, in which reference TRBV7-9 and TRBJ2-2 provide the parts outside the CDR3, is DTGVSQNPRHKITKRGQNVTFRCDPISEHNRLYWYRQTLGQGPEFLTYFQNEAQLEKSRLLSDRFSAERPKGSFSTLEIQRTEQGDSAMYLCASSANPGGELFFGEGSRLTVL.

The sample holds one count of this clonotype. The chain combines TRBV28 with TRBJ2-2, with D uncertain. CDR1 and CDR2 from the germline V gene are MDHEN and SYDVKM. V was clipped by 3 bases and J by 3 bases, with 17 bases between them. The CDR3 totals 17 residues. The CDR3 is CASSLGIDAADTGELFF. The DNA of the CDR3 is TGTGCCAGCAGTTTGGGAATCGACGCCGCCGACACCGGGGAGCTGTTTTTT.

V and J are TRBV6-5 and TRBJ1-2, with 7 bases that match TRBD1. CDR3 length: 13 amino acids. Germline CDR1 and CDR2: MNHEY and SVGAGI. The J segment lost 5 bases and the V segment lost 5 bases, leaving 5 bases of the junction unmatched. In DNA, the CDR3 is TGTGCCAGCAGTAAGCAGGGGGAATATGGCTACACCTTC. Translating gives CASSKQGEYGYTF.

Regarding this clonotype: The junction shows a germline mismatch at one end, possibly a read error. The chain recombines TRBV3-1 with TRBJ2-1, with 9 bases identical to TRBD2. Per the germline V gene, CDR1 is LGHDT and CDR2 is YNNKEL (reference sequence). This CDR3 contains 12 residues. CDR3 region: CASSQGRGGRLF. The CDR3 nucleotides are TGTGCCAGCAGCCAAGGGCGGGGGGGTAGACTCTTC.

The J gene is TRBJ2-7, the V gene TRBV15; 11 positions match TRBD2. The V gene end was trimmed by 4 bases and the J gene end by 3 bases; junction bases not matched to a gene: 5. The germline CDR1 and CDR2 sequences are LNHNV and YYDKDF (reference sequence). The CDR3 contains 15 residues. CDR3 loop: CATSKGTSGLYEQYF. The CDR3 DNA sequence: TGTGCCACCAGCAAGGGGACTAGCGGTCTCTACGAGCAGTACTTC.

This clonotype appeared once. The chain carries TRBV18 and TRBJ2-1; 8 nucleotides match TRBD1. V lost 3 bases and J lost 7; bases outside the gene matches: 8. The CDR3 contains 15 residues. From germline, CDR1 is KGHSH and CDR2 LQKENI. The CDR3 spells CASSPGQGASNEQFF. The CDR3 DNA is TGTGCCAGCTCACCGGGGCAGGGGGCGTCGAATGAGCAGTTCTTC. The full variable domain, completed using reference TRBV18 and TRBJ2-1, is NAGVMQNPRHLVRRRGQEARLRCSPMKGHSHVYWYRQLPEEGLKFMVYLQKENIIDESGMPKERFSAEFPKEGPSILRIQQVVRGDSAAYFCASSPGQGASNEQFFGPGTRLTVL.

The V call is TRBV5-6, the J call TRBJ2-3; 14 nucleotides match TRBD2. The germline gives CDR1 SGHDT, CDR2 YYEEEE. V was clipped by 4 bases and J by 0 bases; unmatched bases: 7. The CDR3 contains 18 residues. CDR3 sequence (DNA): TGTGCCAGCAGCCTGGCGTGGACTAGCGGGAGGAGCACAGATACGCAGTATTTT. Protein: CASSLAWTSGRSTDTQYF.